The entry that follows covers one T cell receptor beta chain sequence. It has no known antigen specificity. No much larger clone exists at a distance of one base, and base qualities are not known. A distance of 11 bases separates the germline ends of V and J, which lose 7 bases and 1 base respectively. The CDR3 runs 14 amino acids, cysteine and phenylalanine included. Left in the record is the CDR3 DNA by itself, 42 bases read in frame from the first base. Taken from the germline V gene, the CDR1 and CDR2 loops are MNHEY and SVGAGI. This specimen comes from a study of blood T cell repertoires in COVID-19 (dated by TCRdb to about 2020). In terms of the full investigation: Collaborator samples came from the United States, Italy and Spain and covered acute and convalescent phases of COVID-19. The prospective study material was composed of cDNA or gDNA derived from T cells, B-cell-depleted T cells, or PBMCs. Deeply sampled blood TCRbeta repertoires from subjects exposed to, actively infected with, or recovered from COVID-19 were included in the dataset. The repertoires were made available in a free public database intended to serve as a resource for research on the immune response to SARS-CoV-2. The samples were drawn from two sources: the first 160 participants of the ongoing ImmuneRACE study, and fewer than 1,500 subjects contributed by 6 global collaborators. A de-identified subject ID, COVID-19 status, age in years and sex were almost always included in the sample metadata. HLA class I and class II types, where available, came from metadata supplied by the sample provider rather than from assay-based typing.

Each collaborating institution followed its own protocols to collect whole blood in K2EDTA tubes. For TCRbeta analysis, collaborators shipped samples in one of three forms: frozen whole blood, isolated PBMCs, or DNA extracted from either of those sample types. The immunoSEQ Assay, a bias-controlled multiplex PCR, was used to amplify TCRbeta CDR3 regions from genomic DNA. On the authors' methods: The number of nucleated cells in each sample was estimated from the amplification of reference gene primers within the assay. Sequence reads were collapsed and filtered to measure the absolute abundance of every unique TCRbeta CDR3 rearrangement. For each sample, productive Simpson clonality was calculated by taking the square root of Simpson's diversity index across productive rearrangements. In its TCRdb copy, this immuneACCESS table keeps in-frame sequences only and misses some clones. Where compared with another copy, unresolved V genes explain less than half of these, and the others have no known cause. From that table come the V and J calls and clone size; the DNA was used to work out D and trimming. The sample table records almost 300,000 clones; around 86% of these occur just once. The top ten clonotypes cover 1% to 1.5% of the sample.

Results the study describes overall, beyond this receptor: How much clinical and demographic metadata was included differed by source and by participant, and the metadata was provided uncurated.

The clonotype comes from a man aged 70 or older with acute or convalescent COVID-19. The sequencing input was peripheral blood. The chain is made from TRBV6-5 and TRBJ2-1, with a weak D call of TRBD2 (6 bases match). For the CDR3, the sequence is CASTERASYNEQFF. The DNA sequence follows: TGTGCCAGCACCGAGCGGGCGTCCTACAATGAGCAGTTCTTC.